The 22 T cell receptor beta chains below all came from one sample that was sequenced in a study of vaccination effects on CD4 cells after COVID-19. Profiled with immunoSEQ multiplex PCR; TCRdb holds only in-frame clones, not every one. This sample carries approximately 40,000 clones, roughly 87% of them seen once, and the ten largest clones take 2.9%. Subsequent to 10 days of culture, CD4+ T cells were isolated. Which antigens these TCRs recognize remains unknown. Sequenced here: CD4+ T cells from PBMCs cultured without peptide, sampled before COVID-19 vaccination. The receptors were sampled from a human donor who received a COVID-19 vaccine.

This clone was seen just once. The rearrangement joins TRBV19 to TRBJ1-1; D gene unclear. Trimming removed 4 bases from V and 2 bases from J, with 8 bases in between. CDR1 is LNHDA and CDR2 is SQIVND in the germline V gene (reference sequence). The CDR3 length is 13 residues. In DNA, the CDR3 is TGTGCCAGTAGTAAAACACTAAACACTGAAGCTTTCTTT. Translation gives CASSKTLNTEAFF. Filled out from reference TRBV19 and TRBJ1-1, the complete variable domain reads DGGITQSPKYLFRKEGQNVTLSCEQNLNHDAMYWYRQDPGQGLRLIYYSQIVNDFQKGDIAEGYSVSREKKESFPLTVTSAQKNPTAFYLCASSKTLNTEAFFGQGTRLTVV.

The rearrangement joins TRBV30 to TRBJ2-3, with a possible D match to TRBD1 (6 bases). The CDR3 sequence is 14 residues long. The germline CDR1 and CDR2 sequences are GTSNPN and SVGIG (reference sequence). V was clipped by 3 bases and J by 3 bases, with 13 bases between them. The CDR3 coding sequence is TGTGCCTGGAGGACAGGCGGCCCTACAGATACGCAGTATTTT. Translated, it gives CAWRTGGPTDTQYF. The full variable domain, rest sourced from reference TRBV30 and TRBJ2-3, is SQTIHQWPATLVQPVGSPLSLECTVEGTSNPNLYWYRQAAGRGLQLLFYSVGIGQISSEVPQNLSASRPQDRQFILSSKKLLLSDSGFYLCAWRTGGPTDTQYFGPGTRLTVL.

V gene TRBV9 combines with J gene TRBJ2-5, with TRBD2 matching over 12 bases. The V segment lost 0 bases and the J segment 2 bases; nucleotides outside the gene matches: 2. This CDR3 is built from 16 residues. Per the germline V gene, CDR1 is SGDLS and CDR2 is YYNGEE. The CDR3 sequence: CASSVGGLAGQETQYF. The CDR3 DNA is TGTGCCAGCAGCGTAGGAGGACTAGCGGGGCAAGAGACCCAGTACTTC.

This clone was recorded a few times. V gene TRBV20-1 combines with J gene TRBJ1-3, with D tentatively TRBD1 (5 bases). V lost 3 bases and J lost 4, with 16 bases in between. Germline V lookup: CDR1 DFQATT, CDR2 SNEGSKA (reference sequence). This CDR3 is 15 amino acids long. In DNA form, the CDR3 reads TGCAGTGCTAGTAGCGATCGAGGGGTCGGAAACACCATATATTTT. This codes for CSASSDRGVGNTIYF.

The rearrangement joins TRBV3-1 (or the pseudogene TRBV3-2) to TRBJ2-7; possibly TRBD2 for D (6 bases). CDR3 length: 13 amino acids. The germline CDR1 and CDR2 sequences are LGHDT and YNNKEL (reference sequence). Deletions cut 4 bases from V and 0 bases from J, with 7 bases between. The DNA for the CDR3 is TGTGCCAGCAGCCGTAGCGGCTCCTACGAGCAGTACGTC. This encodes CASSRSGSYEQYV.

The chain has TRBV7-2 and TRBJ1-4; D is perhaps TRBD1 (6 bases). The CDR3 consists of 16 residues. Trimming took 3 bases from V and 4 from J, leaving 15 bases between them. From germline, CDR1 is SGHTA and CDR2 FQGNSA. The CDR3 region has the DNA TGTGCCAGCAGCTTGAGGGGGGGTGGCCTTAATGAAAAACTGTTTTTT. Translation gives CASSLRGGGLNEKLFF.

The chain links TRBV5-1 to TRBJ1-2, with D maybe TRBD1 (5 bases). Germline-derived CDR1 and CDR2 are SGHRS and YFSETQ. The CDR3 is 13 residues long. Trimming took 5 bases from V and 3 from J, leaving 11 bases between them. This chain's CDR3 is CASSPRGDYGYTF. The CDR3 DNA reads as TGCGCCAGCAGTCCTAGGGGTGACTATGGCTACACCTTC.

The CDR3 sequence: CASSVALAGEFDNEQFF. The DNA of the CDR3 is TGTGCCAGCAGCGTAGCACTAGCGGGGGAGTTCGACAATGAGCAGTTCTTC. This rearrangement joins TRBV9 to TRBJ2-1; 11 bases agree with TRBD2. Germline V CDR1 and CDR2: SGDLS, YYNGEE. The CDR3 is made up of 17 amino acids. V dropped 0 bases and J dropped 5; count of bases not matched to a gene: 7.

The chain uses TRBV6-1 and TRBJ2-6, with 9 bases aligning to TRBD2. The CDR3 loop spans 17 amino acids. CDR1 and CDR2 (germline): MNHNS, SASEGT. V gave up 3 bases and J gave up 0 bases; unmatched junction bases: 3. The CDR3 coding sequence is TGTGCCAGCAGTGACCCGGGACTAGCCTCTGGGGCCAACGTCCTGACTTTC. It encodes CASSDPGLASGANVLTF.

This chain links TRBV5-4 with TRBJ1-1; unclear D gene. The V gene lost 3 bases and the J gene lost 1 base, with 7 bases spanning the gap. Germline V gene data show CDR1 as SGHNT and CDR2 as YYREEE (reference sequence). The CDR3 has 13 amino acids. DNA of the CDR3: TGTGCCAGCAGCTCCGACACGAACACTGAAGCTTTCTTT. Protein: CASSSDTNTEAFF.

CDR3 in amino acids: CASSSQGPTGSPLHF. In nucleotides, the CDR3 is TGTGCCAGCAGCTCCCAAGGACCAACCGGCTCACCCCTCCACTTT. The chain recombines TRBV7-2 with TRBJ1-6, with D unresolved. V was shortened by 4 bases and J by 10 bases, with 17 bases between the two germline ends. Germline V CDR1 and CDR2: SGHTA, FQGNSA. The CDR3 is made up of 15 amino acids.

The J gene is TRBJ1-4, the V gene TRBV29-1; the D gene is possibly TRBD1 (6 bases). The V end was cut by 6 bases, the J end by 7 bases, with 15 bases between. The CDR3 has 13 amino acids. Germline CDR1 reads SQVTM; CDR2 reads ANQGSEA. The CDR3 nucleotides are TGCAGCGTCATGACAGGCGGAGGTGAAAAACTGTTTTTT. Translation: CSVMTGGGEKLFF.

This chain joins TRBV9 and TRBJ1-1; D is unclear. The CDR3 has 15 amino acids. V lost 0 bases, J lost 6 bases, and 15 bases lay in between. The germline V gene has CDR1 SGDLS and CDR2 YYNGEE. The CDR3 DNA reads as TGTGCCAGCAGCGTAGTACCGCTAGGAGATCCTGAAGCTTTCTTT. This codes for CASSVVPLGDPEAFF.

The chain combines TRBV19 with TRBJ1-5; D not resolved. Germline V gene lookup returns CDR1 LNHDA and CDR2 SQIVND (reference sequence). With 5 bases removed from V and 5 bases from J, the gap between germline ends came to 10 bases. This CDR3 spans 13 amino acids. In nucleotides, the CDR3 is TGTGCCAGTAGTGGTCAATGGGATCAGCCCCAGCATTTT. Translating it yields CASSGQWDQPQHF.

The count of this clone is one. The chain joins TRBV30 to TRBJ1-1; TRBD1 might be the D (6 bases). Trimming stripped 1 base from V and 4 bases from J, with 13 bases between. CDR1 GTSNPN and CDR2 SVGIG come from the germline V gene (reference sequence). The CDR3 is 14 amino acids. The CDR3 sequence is CAWSAQQGFTEAFF. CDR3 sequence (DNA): TGTGCCTGGAGTGCCCAACAGGGTTTCACTGAAGCTTTCTTT.

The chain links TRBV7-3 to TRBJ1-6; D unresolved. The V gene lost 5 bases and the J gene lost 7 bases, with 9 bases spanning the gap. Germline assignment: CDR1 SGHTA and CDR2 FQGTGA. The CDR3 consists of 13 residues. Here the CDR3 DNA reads TGTGCCAGCAGCCCAGGACGCAATTCACCCCTCCACTTT. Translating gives CASSPGRNSPLHF.

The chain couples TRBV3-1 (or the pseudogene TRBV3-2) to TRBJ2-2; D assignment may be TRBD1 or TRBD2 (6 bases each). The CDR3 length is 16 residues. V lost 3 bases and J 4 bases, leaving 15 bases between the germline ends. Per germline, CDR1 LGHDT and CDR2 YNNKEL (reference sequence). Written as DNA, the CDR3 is TGTGCCAGCAGCCATCCACGGGGGCGGGGCACCGGGGAGCTGTTTTTT. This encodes CASSHPRGRGTGELFF.

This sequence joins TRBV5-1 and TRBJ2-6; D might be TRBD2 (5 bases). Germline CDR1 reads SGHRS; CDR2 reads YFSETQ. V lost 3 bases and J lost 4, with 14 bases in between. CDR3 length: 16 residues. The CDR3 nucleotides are TGCGCCAGCAGCTCCTTGGCCGGGGTAGGGGCCAACGTCCTGACTTTC. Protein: CASSSLAGVGANVLTF.

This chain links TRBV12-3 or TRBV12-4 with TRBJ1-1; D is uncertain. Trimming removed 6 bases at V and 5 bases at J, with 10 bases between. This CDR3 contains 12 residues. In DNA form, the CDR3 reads TGTGCCAGCAGCCCATCCCATACTGAAGCTTTCTTT. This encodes CASSPSHTEAFF.

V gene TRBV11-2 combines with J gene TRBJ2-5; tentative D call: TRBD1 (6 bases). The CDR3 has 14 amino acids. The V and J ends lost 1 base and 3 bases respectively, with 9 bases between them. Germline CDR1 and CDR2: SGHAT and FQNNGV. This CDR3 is CASSLGRQEETQYF. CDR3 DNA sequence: TGTGCCAGCAGCTTAGGCAGACAGGAAGAGACCCAGTACTTC.

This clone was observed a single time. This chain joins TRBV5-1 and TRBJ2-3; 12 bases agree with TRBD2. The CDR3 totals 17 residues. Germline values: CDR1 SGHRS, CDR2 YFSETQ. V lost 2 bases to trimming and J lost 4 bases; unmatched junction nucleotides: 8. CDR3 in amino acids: CASSFRASGGVADTQYF. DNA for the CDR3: TGCGCCAGCAGCTTCAGGGCTAGCGGGGGGGTGGCAGATACGCAGTATTTT. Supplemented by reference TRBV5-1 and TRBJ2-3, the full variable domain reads KAGVTQTPRYLIKTRGQQVTLSCSPISGHRSVSWYQQTPGQGLQFLFEYFSETQRNKGNFPGRFSGRQFSNSRSEMNVSTLELGDSALYLCASSFRASGGVADTQYFGPGTRLTVL.

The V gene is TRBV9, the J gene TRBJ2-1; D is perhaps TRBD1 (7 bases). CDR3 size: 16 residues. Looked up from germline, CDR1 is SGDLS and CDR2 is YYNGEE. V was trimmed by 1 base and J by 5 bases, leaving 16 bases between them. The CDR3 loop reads CASSVKTGRSHNEQFF. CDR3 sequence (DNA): TGTGCCAGCAGCGTAAAGACAGGGAGGTCCCACAATGAGCAGTTCTTC. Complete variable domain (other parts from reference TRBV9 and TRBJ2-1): DSGVTQTPKHLITATGQRVTLRCSPRSGDLSVYWYQQSLDQGLQFLIQYYNGEERAKGNILERFSAQQFPDLHSELNLSSLELGDSALYFCASSVKTGRSHNEQFFGPGTRLTVL.